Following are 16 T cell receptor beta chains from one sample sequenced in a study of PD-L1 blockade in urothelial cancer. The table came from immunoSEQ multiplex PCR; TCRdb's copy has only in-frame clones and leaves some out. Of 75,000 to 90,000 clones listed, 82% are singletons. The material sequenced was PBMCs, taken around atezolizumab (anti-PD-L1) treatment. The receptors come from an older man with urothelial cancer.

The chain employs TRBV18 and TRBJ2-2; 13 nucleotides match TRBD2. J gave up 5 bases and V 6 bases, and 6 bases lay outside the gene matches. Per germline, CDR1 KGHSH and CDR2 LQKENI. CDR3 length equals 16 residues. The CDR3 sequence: CASSQGLAGRTGELFF. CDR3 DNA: TGTGCCAGCTCTCAGGGACTAGCGGGACGGACCGGGGAGCTGTTTTTT.

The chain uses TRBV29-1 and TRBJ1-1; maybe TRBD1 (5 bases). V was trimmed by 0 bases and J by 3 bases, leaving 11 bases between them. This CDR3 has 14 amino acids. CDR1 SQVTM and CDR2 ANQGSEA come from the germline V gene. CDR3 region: CSVEDLSRDTEAFF. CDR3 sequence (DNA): TGCAGCGTTGAAGATCTAAGCAGGGACACTGAAGCTTTCTTT. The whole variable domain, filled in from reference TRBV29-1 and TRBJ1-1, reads SAVISQKPSRDICQRGTSLTIQCQVDSQVTMMFWYRQQPGQSLTLIATANQGSEATYESGFVIDKFPISRPNLTFSTLTVSNMSPEDSSIYLCSVEDLSRDTEAFFGQGTRLTVV.

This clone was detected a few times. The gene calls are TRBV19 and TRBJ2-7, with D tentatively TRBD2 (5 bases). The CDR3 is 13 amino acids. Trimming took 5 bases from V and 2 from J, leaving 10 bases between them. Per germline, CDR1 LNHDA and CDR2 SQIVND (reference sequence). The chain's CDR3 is CASSRPGAYEQYF. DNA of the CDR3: TGTGCCAGTAGTCGACCCGGGGCCTACGAGCAGTACTTC.

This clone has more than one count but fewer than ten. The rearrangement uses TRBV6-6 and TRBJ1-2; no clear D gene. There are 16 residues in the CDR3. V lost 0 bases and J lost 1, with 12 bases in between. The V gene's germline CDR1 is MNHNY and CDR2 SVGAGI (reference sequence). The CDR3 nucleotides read TGTGCCAGCAGTTACTCCACCTTCGTAGTTAACTATGGCTACACCTTC. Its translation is CASSYSTFVVNYGYTF.

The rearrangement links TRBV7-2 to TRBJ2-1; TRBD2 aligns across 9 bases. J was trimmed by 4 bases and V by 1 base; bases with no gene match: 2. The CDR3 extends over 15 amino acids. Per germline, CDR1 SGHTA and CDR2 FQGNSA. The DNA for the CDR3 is TGTGCCAGCAGCTTAGGACTAGCGGCATACAATGAGCAGTTCTTC. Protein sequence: CASSLGLAAYNEQFF.

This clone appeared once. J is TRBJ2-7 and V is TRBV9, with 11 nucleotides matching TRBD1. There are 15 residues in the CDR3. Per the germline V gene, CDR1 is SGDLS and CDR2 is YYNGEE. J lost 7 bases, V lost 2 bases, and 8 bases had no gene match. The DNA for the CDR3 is TGTGCCAGCAGCGTCTCCCCGGACAGGGGGCGGGAGCAGTACTTC. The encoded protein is CASSVSPDRGREQYF.

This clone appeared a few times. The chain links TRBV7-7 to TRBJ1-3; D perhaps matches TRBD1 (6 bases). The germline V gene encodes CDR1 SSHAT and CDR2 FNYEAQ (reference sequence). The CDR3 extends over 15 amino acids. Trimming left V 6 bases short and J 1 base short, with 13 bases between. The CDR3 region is CASSSGAGSGNTIYF. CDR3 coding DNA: TGTGCCAGCAGTTCAGGGGCAGGGTCTGGAAACACCATATATTTT.

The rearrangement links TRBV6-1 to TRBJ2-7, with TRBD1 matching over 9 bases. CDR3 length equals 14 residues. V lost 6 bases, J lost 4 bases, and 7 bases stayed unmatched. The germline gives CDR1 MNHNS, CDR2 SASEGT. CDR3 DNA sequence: TGTGCCAGCAGAACCGGGACAGGGATGTACGAGCAGTACTTC. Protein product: CASRTGTGMYEQYF.

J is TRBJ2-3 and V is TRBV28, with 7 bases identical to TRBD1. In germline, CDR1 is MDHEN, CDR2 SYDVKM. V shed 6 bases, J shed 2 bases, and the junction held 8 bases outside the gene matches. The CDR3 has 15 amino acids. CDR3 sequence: CASRQDRDNTDTQYF. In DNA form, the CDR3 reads TGTGCCAGCAGACAAGACAGGGATAACACAGATACGCAGTATTTT.

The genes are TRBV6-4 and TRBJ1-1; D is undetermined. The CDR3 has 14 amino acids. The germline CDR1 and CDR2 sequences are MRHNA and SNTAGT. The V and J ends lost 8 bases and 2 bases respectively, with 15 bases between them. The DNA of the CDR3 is TGTGCCAGCCGTCCCGCGGGCGGAAACACTGAAGCTTTCTTT. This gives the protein CASRPAGGNTEAFF.

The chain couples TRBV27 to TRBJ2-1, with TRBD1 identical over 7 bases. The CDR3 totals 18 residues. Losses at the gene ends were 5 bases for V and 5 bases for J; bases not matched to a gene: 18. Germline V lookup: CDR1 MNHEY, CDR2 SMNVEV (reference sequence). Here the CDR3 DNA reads TGTGCCAGCAGTCCGAACCGGGACAGAGGGGGACAAAACAATGAGCAGTTCTTC. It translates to CASSPNRDRGGQNNEQFF.

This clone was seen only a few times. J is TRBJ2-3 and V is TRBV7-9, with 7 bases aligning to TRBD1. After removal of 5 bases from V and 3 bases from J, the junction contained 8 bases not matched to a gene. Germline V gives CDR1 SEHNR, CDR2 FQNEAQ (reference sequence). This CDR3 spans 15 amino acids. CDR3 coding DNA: TGTGCCAGCAGCCAAGGGGGCGTAAAGACAGATACGCAGTATTTT. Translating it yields CASSQGGVKTDTQYF. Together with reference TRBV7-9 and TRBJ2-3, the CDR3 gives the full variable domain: DTGVSQNPRHKITKRGQNVTFRCDPISEHNRLYWYRQTLGQGPEFLTYFQNEAQLEKSRLLSDRFSAERPKGSFSTLEIQRTEQGDSAMYLCASSQGGVKTDTQYFGPGTRLTVL.

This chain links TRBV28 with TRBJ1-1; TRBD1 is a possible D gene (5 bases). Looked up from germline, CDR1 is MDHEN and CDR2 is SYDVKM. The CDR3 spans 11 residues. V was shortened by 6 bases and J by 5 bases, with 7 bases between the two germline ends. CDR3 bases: TGTGCCAGCAGGGAGGGGACTGAAGCTTTCTTT. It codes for CASREGTEAFF.

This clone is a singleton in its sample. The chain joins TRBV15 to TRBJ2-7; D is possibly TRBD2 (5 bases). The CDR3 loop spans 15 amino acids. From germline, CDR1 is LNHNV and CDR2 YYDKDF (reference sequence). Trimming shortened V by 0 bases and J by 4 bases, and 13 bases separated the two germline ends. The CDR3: CATSRESGWSYEQYF. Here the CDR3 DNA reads TGTGCCACCAGCAGAGAGTCGGGATGGAGTTACGAGCAGTACTTC.

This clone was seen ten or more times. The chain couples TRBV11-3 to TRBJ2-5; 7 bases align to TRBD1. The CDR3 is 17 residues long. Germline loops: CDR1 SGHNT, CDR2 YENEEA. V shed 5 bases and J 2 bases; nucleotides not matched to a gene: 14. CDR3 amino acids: CASSPLTTGLIQETQYF. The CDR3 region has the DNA TGTGCCAGCAGCCCCCTTACGACAGGGTTAATACAAGAGACCCAGTACTTC.

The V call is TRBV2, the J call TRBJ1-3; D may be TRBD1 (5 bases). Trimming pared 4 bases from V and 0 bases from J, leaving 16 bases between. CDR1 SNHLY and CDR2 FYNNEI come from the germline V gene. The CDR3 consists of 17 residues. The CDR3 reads CASSVGQGTFSGNTIYF. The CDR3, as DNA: TGTGCCAGCAGTGTGGGGCAGGGAACCTTCTCTGGAAACACCATATATTTT.